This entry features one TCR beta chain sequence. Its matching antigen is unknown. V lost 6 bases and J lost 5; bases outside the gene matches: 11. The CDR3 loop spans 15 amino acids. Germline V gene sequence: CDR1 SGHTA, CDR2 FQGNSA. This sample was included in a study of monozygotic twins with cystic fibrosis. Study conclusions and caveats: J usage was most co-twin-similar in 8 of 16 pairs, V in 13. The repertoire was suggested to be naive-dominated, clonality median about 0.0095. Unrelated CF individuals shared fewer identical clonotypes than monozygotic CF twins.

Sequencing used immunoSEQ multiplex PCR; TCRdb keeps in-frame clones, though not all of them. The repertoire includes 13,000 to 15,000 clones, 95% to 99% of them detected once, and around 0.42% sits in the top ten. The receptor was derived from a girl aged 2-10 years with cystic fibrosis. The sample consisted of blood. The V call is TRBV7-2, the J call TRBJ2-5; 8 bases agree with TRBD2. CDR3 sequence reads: CASSPRTSSRETQYF. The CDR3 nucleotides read TGTGCCAGCAGTCCCAGGACTAGCTCGAGGGAGACCCAGTACTTC.